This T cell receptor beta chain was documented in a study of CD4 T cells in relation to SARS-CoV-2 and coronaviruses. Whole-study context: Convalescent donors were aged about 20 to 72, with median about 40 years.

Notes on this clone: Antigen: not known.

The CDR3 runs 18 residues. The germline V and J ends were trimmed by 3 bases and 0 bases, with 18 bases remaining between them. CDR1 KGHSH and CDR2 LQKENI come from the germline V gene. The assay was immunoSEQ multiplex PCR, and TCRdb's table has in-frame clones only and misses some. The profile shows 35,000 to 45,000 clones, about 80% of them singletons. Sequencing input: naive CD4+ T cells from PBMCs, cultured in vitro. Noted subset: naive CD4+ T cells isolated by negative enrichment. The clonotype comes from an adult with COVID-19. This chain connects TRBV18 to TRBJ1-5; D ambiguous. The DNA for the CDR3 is TGTGCCAGCTCACCGGGTTACACAGCGCCGGGTAGCAATCAGCCCCAGCATTTT. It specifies CASSPGYTAPGSNQPQHF.